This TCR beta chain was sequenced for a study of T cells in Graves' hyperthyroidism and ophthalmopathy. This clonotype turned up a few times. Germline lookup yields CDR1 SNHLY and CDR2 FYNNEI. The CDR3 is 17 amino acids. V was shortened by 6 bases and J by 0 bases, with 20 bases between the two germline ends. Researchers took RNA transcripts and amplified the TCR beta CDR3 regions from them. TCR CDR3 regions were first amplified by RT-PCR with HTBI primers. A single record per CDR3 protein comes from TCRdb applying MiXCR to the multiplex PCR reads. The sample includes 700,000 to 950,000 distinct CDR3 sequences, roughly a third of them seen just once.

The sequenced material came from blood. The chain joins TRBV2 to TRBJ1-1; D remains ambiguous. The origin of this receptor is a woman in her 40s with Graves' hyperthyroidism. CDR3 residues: CASSQDLHGIMNTEAFF. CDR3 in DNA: TGTGCCAGCAGCCAAGACTTACACGGAATCATGAACACTGAAGCTTTCTTT.